This T cell receptor beta chain derives from a study of T cell responses to AZD1222 COVID-19 vaccine. Background on the study: Some second doses came at about 4 weeks and others at about 12 weeks; these were pooled. Study-level points and caveats: Donors, mostly white British, included more females; clonal diversity was possibly underestimated. Compared with day 0, the breadth and depth of the Spike-specific TCR repertoire rose significantly after two doses of AZD1222. Repertoires in all cases were sampled only once the peak T cell response had passed.

Comments on this clone: Its antigen is not identified.

Sequenced by immunoSEQ multiplex PCR; TCRdb stores in-frame clones only, minus some. Of roughly 120,000 clones in the sample, just over 85% are singletons; the top ten hold 6.5% to 9.5%. This CDR3 comprises 14 residues. The germline V gene encodes CDR1 MDHEN and CDR2 SYDVKM. Trimming took 7 bases from V and 1 from J, leaving 12 bases between them. The specimen was peripheral blood, collected on day 0 of AZD1222 vaccination. The chain uses TRBV28 and TRBJ2-3; D is perhaps TRBD1 or TRBD2 (6 bases each). This receptor was obtained from an adult in good health. This CDR3 reads CASTQRGGTDTQYF. DNA for the CDR3: TGTGCCAGCACCCAGAGGGGGGGCACAGATACGCAGTATTTT.